In its sample, the clone carrying this T cell receptor (beta chain) was seen a few times. This record comes from a study of T-cell memory formation after mild COVID-19. On the study more broadly: TCR clusters mostly belonged to single donors.

Using its own MiXCR run on the 5' RACE reads, TCRdb lists one record per CDR3 protein. This table holds roughly 560,000 distinct CDR3 sequences, 20% found once. Per germline, CDR1 SNHLY and CDR2 FYNNEI. V shed 4 bases and J 7 bases; nucleotides not matched to a gene: 4. The CDR3 extends over 13 amino acids. Sequencing was performed on PBMCs or a T cell subset sorted from them (not recorded which). This clonotype was obtained from an adult woman who had mild COVID-19 (a few samples of this study predate the infection). Cell type and time point are not known. The J gene is TRBJ2-7, the V gene TRBV2, with TRBD1 identical over 10 bases. As DNA, the CDR3 is TGTGCCAGCAGTGGAGACAGGGGGCGTGAGCAGTACTTC. This translates into CASSGDRGREQYF.